Below, one T cell receptor (beta chain) is given with its context. Antigen: not known. The assay was immunoSEQ multiplex PCR, and TCRdb's table has in-frame clones only and misses some. The repertoire holds about a million clones, about 75% seen once, with 1.4% in the top ten. J gave up 6 bases and V 1 base, and 11 bases lay outside the gene matches. The V gene's germline CDR1 is LGHNA and CDR2 YNFKEQ. The CDR3 runs 16 residues. The record originates from a study of shared clonotypes between healthy human individuals. Regarding the study as a whole: For naive CD4 cells, around 5.1% of clonotypes were shared across four donors.

Sequencing was performed on memory CD4+ T cells sorted from blood. As for subset: CD45RA-negative fraction. The chain has TRBV4-2 and TRBJ1-2; 7 nucleotides line up with TRBD1. The TCR comes from a young man in good health. The chain's CDR3 is CASSQGFWTGGNGYTF. As DNA, the CDR3 is TGTGCCAGCAGCCAAGGGTTTTGGACAGGAGGTAATGGCTACACCTTC.